This T cell receptor (beta chain) was captured in a study of naive and memory T cell subsets. Study-wide findings and caveats: Potentially, T cell activation and differentiation skew this RNA-based measurement.

A UMI-containing oligonucleotide was joined by 3' ligation to the TCR cDNA template. RNA was extracted from over 2 ml of whole blood of healthy adults. Unsorted total RNA, roughly 1 to 1,100 ng, was DNase treated before reverse transcription. The SP2 primer and nested alpha and beta constant region primers amplified ligated cDNA in four rounds. Alpha and beta constant region primers primed reverse transcription for blood and skin samples. In TCRdb, the 5' RACE reads were re-called with MiXCR into one record per CDR3 protein. Of around 56,000 distinct CDR3 sequences listed, 6% to 8.5% are singletons. In this sample, this clonotype turned up many times. Its specificity is unknown. The V gene lost 0 bases and the J gene lost 4 bases, with 12 bases spanning the gap. The germline gives CDR1 SGHTA, CDR2 FQGTGA. The CDR3 has 15 residues.

The J gene is TRBJ1-1, the V gene TRBV7-3, with D possibly matching TRBD1 (6 bases). This sequence originates from a female donor in good health. The CDR3 sequence is CASSLTGGASTEAFF. The DNA for the CDR3 is TGTGCCAGCAGCTTAACTGGGGGGGCCAGCACTGAAGCTTTCTTT.